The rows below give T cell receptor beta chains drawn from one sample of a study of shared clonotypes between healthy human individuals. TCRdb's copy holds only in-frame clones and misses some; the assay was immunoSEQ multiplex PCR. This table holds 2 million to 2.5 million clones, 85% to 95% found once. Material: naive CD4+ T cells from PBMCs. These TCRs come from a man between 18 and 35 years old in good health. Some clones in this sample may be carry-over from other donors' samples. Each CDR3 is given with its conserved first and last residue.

CASSLGQAEAFF TRBV5-1
CASSFSGRGNGDTQYF TRBV11-1
CASSLSSINEQFF TRBV5-4
CASIPGQGNTEAFF TRBV2
CASSRLGRTVQETQYF TRBV4-1
CASSFRLRGQGNEQYF TRBV28
CASSLDHYNEQFF TRBV6-6
CASRPGSGLSSYEQYF TRBV28
CASNTRGGTGVGYTF TRBV19
CASSYRHRGLYEQYF TRBV6-5
CASSWGHQETQYF TRBV5-1